Each of the 10 T cell receptor beta chains below was sequenced from the same sample in a study of T cell responses to AZD1222 COVID-19 vaccine. Generated by immunoSEQ multiplex PCR, the TCRdb table keeps only in-frame clones and is missing some. Of 150,000 or so clones listed, roughly nine tenths are singletons. This sample comprised peripheral blood, obtained on day 0 of MenACWY control vaccination. The receptors were gathered from an adult in good health.

The chain carries TRBV6-5 and TRBJ2-4; D could derive from TRBD1 or TRBD2 (5 bases each). Trimming removed 7 bases at V and 6 bases at J, with 19 bases between. This CDR3 has 15 residues. Looked up from germline, CDR1 is MNHEY and CDR2 is SVGAGI. The CDR3 bases are TGTGCCAGCACAGCCGGGGCCACCGAAGCAAACATTCAGTACTTC. This encodes CASTAGATEANIQYF.

V is TRBV18 and J is TRBJ1-1; D not certain. The CDR3 spans 13 residues. Trimming left V 5 bases short and J 2 bases short, with 9 bases between. Germline V gene data show CDR1 as KGHSH and CDR2 as LQKENI. This CDR3 is CASSSQDNTEAFF. The CDR3 DNA follows: TGTGCCAGCTCATCCCAGGATAACACTGAAGCTTTCTTT.

The CDR3 nucleotides are TGCAGCGTTGAAGACGTAAGGCGCAGCAACAATGAGCAGTTCTTC. Amino acid sequence: CSVEDVRRSNNEQFF. The V and J genes are TRBV29-1 and TRBJ2-1, with D hard to call. Germline V gene lookup returns CDR1 SQVTM and CDR2 ANQGSEA. V gave up 0 bases and J gave up 5 bases, with 14 bases separating them. The CDR3 is 15 amino acids.

The chain is built from TRBV5-1 and TRBJ1-4, with 10 positions matching TRBD1. In germline, CDR1 is SGHRS, CDR2 YFSETQ. The length of the CDR3 is 15 residues. V was pared by 4 bases and J by 10 bases, with 10 bases of the junction left unmatched. The CDR3 nucleotides read TGCGCCAGCAGCATGGACAGGGGGGTTACGGGAAAACTGTTTTTT. Residues: CASSMDRGVTGKLFF.

The CDR3 loop reads CASRPDGATYNEQFF. The CDR3 DNA sequence: TGTGCCAGCAGGCCTGACGGGGCGACCTACAATGAGCAGTTCTTC. The chain employs TRBV6-2 or TRBV6-3 and TRBJ2-1; D possibly uses TRBD1 or TRBD2 (5 bases each). Per the germline V gene, CDR1 is MNHEY and CDR2 is SVGEGT. This CDR3 is built from 15 residues. V gave up 6 bases and J gave up 2 bases, with 14 bases separating them.

The V call is TRBV5-1, the J call TRBJ1-2; maybe TRBD1 (5 bases). V lost 0 bases and J 8 bases, leaving 11 bases between the germline ends. CDR3 size: 13 residues. The germline V gene encodes CDR1 SGHRS and CDR2 YFSETQ. CDR3 amino acids: CASSLEGPGGYTF. The CDR3, as DNA: TGCGCCAGCAGCTTGGAGGGGCCCGGAGGCTACACCTTC.

The chain combines TRBV5-8 with TRBJ1-6; no reliable D call. V dropped 1 base and J dropped 9 bases, with 14 bases sitting between them. The CDR3 runs to 15 residues. Looked up from germline, CDR1 is SGHTS and CDR2 is YDEGEE. The CDR3 region has the DNA TGTGCCAGCAGCTTGTTCACCTTGGGTAGTTCACCCCTCCACTTT. This gives the protein CASSLFTLGSSPLHF.

The V call is TRBV28, the J call TRBJ2-7; D may match TRBD1 or TRBD2 (5 bases each). Germline CDR1 reads MDHEN; CDR2 reads SYDVKM. The CDR3 runs 13 residues. With 8 bases removed from V and 6 bases from J, the gap between germline ends came to 17 bases. The CDR3 DNA sequence: TGTGCCAGCCTGGGGGACCCGAGGGGCGAGCAGTACGTC. This gives the protein CASLGDPRGEQYV.

This rearrangement joins TRBV7-2 to TRBJ2-3; 10 bases are shared with TRBD2. V lost 5 bases, J lost 2 bases, and 16 bases stayed unmatched. Germline values: CDR1 SGHTA, CDR2 FQGNSA. The CDR3 is 19 residues long. CDR3 residues: CASSLYGELAGDTTDTQYF. CDR3 sequence (DNA): TGTGCCAGCAGCCTATACGGGGAGCTAGCGGGGGACACCACAGATACGCAGTATTTT.

The chain combines TRBV9 with TRBJ1-3; D is possibly TRBD1 (5 bases). The CDR3 is made up of 16 amino acids. Germline CDR1 reads SGDLS; CDR2 reads YYNGEE. The ends were cut back, 4 bases at V and 1 base at J, with 15 bases in the middle. CDR3 DNA sequence: TGTGCCAGCAGCCCCGCCGGGACTGTGTCTGGAAACACCATATATTTT. Its protein is CASSPAGTVSGNTIYF.